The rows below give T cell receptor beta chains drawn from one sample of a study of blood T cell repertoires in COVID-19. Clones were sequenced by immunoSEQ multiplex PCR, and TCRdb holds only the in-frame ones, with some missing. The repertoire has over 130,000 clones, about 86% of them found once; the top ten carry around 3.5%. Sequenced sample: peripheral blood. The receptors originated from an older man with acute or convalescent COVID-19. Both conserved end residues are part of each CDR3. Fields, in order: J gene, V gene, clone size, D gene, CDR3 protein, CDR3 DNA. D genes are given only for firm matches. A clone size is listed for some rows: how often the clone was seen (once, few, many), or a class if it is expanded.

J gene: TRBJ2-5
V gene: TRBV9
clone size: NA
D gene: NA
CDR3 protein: CASSLFARGQETQYF
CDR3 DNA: TGTGCCAGCAGCCTATTCGCAAGGGGACAAGAGACCCAGTACTTC

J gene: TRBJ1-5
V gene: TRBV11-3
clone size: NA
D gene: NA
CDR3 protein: CASSLLQGSNQPQHF
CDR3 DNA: TGTGCCAGCAGCTTATTGCAGGGTAGCAATCAGCCCCAGCATTTT

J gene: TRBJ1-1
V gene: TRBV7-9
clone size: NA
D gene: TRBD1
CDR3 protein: CASSPKGAGTEAFF
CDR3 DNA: TGTGCCAGCAGCCCCAAGGGGGCCGGAACTGAAGCTTTCTTT

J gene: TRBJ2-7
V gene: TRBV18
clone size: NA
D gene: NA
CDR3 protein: CASSPTGVGYEQYF
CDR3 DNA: TGTGCCAGCTCACCTACGGGAGTGGGGTACGAGCAGTACTTC

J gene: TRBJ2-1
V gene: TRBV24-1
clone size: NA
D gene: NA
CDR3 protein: CATSIGAINEQFF
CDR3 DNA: TGTGCCACCAGTATTGGGGCCATCAATGAGCAGTTCTTC

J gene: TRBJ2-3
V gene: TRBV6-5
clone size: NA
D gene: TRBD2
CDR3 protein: CASIVGLAGTDTQYF
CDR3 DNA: TGTGCCAGCATCGTGGGACTAGCTGGCACAGATACGCAGTATTTT

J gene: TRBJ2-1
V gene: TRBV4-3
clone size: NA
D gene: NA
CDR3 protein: CASSREYNEQFF
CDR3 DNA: TGCGCCAGCTCCCGGGAATACAATGAGCAGTTCTTC

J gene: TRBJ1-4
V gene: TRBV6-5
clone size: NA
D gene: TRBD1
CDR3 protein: CASSYSRQGDEKLFF
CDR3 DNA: TGTGCCAGCAGTTACTCGCGACAGGGGGATGAAAAACTGTTTTTT

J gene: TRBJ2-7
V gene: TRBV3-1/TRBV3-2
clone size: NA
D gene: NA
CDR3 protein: CASRRGRGEPYYEQYF
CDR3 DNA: TGTGCCAGCAGAAGAGGCAGGGGGGAACCTTACTACGAGCAGTACTTC

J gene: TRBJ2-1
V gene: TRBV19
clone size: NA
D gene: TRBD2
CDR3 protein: CASSRPRLAGGGFGANEQFF
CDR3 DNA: TGTGCCAGTAGTAGACCCAGACTAGCGGGAGGGGGGTTTGGTGCCAATGAGCAGTTCTTC

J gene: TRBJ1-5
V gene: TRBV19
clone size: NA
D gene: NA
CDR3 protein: CASSRGGQPQHF
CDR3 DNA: TGTGCCAGTAGCCGGGGGGGGCAGCCCCAGCATTTT

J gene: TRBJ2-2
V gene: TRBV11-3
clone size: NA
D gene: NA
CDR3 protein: CASSLGPLTRELFF
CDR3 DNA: TGTGCCAGCAGCTTAGGCCCCCTGACTCGGGAGCTGTTTTTT

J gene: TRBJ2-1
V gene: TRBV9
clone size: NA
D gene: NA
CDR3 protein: CASSPQLQGFSYNEQFF
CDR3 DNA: TGTGCCAGCAGCCCTCAGCTTCAGGGTTTCTCCTACAATGAGCAGTTCTTC

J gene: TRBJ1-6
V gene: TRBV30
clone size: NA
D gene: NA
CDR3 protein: CAWSRGSLSYNSPLHF
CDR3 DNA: TGTGCCTGGAGTAGGGGCAGTCTCTCCTATAATTCACCCCTCCACTTT

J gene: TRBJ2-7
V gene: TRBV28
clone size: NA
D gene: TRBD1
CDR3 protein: CASSLDRDEQYF
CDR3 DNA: TGTGCCAGCAGCCTGGACAGGGACGAGCAGTACTTC

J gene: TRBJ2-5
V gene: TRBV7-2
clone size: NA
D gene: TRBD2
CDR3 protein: CASSSRRKAGGYQETQYF
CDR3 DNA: TGTGCCAGCAGCTCACGTCGGAAAGCGGGAGGTTATCAAGAGACCCAGTACTTC

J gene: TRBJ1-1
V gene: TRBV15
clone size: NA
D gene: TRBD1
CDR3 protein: CATSRLTGTGENTEAFF
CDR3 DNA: TGTGCCACCAGCAGGTTAACCGGGACAGGGGAGAACACTGAAGCTTTCTTT

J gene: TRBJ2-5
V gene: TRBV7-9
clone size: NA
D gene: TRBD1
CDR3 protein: CASSWDRKETQYF
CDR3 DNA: TGTGCCAGCAGCTGGGACAGGAAAGAGACCCAGTACTTC

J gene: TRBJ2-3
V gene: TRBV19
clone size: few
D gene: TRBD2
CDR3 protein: CASSTSGRSFFTDTQYF
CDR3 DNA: TGTGCCAGTAGTACTAGCGGGAGATCGTTTTTCACAGATACGCAGTATTTT

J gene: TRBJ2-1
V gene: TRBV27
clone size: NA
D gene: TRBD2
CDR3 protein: CASSFGLAGAYNEQFF
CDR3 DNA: TGTGCCAGCAGTTTTGGTCTAGCGGGAGCCTACAATGAGCAGTTCTTC

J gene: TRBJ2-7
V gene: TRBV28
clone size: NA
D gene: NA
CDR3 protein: CASTLGGQTYEQYF
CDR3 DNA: TGTGCCAGCACCCTGGGGGGACAGACCTACGAGCAGTACTTC

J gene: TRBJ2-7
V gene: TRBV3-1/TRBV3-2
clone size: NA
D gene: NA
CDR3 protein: CASSQVPLEREQYF
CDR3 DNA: TGTGCCAGCAGCCAAGTGCCCCTCGAGCGCGAGCAGTACTTC

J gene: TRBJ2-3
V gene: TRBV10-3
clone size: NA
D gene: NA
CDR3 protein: CAISESKGDYTDTQYF
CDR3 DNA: TGTGCCATCAGTGAGTCTAAGGGGGACTACACAGATACGCAGTATTTT

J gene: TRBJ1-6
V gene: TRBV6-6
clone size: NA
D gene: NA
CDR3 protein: CASGVSGVSPLHF
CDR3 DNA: TGTGCCAGTGGCGTATCGGGGGTGTCACCCCTCCACTTT

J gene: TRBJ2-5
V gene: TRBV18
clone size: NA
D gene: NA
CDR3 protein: CASSPVRETQYF
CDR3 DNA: TGTGCCAGCTCACCAGTCCGAGAGACCCAGTACTTC

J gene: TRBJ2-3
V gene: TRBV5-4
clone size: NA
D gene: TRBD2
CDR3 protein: CASSSLAGSSTDTQYF
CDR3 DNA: TGTGCCAGCAGCAGTTTAGCGGGGTCTAGCACAGATACGCAGTATTTT

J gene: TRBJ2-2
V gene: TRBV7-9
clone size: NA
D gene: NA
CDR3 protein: CASSLRDFTGELFF
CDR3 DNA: TGTGCCAGCAGCTTAAGGGACTTCACCGGGGAGCTGTTTTTT

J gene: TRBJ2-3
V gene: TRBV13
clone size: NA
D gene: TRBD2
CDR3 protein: CASSLRLATDTQYF
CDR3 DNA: TGTGCCAGCAGCCTAAGACTAGCGACAGATACGCAGTATTTT

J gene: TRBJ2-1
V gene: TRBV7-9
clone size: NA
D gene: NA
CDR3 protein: CASSPGTPHHEQFF
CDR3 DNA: TGTGCCAGCAGCCCCGGGACTCCACACCATGAGCAGTTCTTC

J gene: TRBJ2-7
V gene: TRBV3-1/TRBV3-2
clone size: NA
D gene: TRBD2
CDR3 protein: CASSPNAGGNEQYF
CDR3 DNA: TGTGCCAGCAGCCCCAACGCGGGGGGAAACGAGCAGTACTTC

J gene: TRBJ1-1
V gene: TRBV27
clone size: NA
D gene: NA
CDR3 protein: CASSLSTGTTEAFF
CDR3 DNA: TGTGCCAGCAGTTTATCGACAGGTACCACTGAAGCTTTCTTT

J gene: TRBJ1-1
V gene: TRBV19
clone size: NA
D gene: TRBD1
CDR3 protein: CASSGDRANTEAFF
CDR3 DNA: TGTGCCAGCAGCGGGGACAGGGCGAACACTGAAGCTTTCTTT

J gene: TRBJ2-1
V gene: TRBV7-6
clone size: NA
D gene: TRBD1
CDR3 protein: CASSLTLTGGQNEQFF
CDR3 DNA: TGTGCCAGCAGCTTAACCTTGACAGGGGGTCAGAATGAGCAGTTCTTC

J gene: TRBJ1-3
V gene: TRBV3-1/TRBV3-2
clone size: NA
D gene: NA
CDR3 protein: CASSQARDSGNTIYF
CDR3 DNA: TGTGCCAGCAGCCAAGCGCGAGACTCTGGAAACACCATATATTTT

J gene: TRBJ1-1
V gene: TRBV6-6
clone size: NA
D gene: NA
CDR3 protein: CASSPGGVENTEAFF
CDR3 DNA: TGTGCCAGCAGCCCTGGAGGGGTAGAGAACACTGAAGCTTTCTTT

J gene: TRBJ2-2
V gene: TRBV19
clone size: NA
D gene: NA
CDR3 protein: CASSRGGLARGTGELFF
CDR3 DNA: TGTGCCAGTTCGAGGGGGGGACTCGCGCGGGGCACCGGGGAGCTGTTTTTT

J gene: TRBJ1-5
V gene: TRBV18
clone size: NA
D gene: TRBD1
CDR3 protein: CASSPGQGNQPQHF
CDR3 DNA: TGTGCCAGCTCACCCGGACAGGGTAATCAGCCCCAGCATTTT

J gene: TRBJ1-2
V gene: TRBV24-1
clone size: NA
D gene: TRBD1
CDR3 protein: CATSDRTGREGYTF
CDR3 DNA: TGTGCCACCAGTGATAGGACAGGGCGAGAGGGCTACACCTTC

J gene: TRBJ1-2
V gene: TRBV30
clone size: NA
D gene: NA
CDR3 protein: CAWSGVNYGYTF
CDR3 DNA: TGTGCCTGGAGTGGAGTTAACTATGGCTACACCTTC

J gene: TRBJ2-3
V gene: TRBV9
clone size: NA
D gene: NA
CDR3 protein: CASSVATDTQYF
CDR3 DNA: TGTGCCAGCAGCGTAGCGACAGATACGCAGTATTTT

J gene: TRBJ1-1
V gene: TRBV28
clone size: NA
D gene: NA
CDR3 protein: CASGLSAVYTEAFF
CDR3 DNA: TGTGCCAGCGGATTATCGGCGGTATACACTGAAGCTTTCTTT

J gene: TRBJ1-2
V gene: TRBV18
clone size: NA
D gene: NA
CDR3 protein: CASSPLQGSYGYTF
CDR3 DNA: TGTGCCAGCTCACCACTCCAGGGTAGCTATGGCTACACCTTC

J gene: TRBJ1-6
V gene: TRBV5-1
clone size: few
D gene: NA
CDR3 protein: CASSPDPQGNSPLHF
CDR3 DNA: TGCGCCAGCAGCCCGGATCCTCAGGGTAATTCACCCCTCCACTTT

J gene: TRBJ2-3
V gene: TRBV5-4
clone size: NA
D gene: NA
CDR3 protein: CASSPDSFTDTQYF
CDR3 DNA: TGTGCCAGCAGCCCGGACAGCTTCACAGATACGCAGTATTTT

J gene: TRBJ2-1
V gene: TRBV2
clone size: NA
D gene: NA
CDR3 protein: CASSLTGLSEQFF
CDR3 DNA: TGTGCCAGCAGTTTGACAGGATTGAGTGAGCAGTTCTTC

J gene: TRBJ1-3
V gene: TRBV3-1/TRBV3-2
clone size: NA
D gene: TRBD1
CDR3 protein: CASSQDPGTGVDLGYF
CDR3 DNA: TGTGCCAGCAGCCAAGATCCTGGGACAGGGGTCGATCTTGGATATTTT

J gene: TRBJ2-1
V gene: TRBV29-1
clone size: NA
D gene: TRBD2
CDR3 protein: CSVERLAGYNEQFF
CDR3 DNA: TGCAGCGTTGAGAGACTAGCGGGATACAATGAGCAGTTCTTC

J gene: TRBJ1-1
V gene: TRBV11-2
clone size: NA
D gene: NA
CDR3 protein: CASSLGGEMNTEAFF
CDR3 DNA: TGTGCCAGCAGCTTAGGCGGGGAAATGAACACTGAAGCTTTCTTT

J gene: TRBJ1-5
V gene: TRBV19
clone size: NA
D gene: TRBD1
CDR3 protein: CASSDRELQPQHF
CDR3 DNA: TGTGCCAGTAGCGACAGGGAACTACAGCCCCAGCATTTT

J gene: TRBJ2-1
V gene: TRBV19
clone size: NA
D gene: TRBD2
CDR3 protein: CASSRAPPGTSGRNEQFF
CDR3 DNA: TGTGCCAGTAGTAGGGCCCCCCCGGGGACTAGCGGGAGGAATGAGCAGTTCTTC

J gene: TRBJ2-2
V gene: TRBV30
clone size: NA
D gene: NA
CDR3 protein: CAWSSAIDWAGELFF
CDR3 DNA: TGTGCCTGGAGTTCCGCAATTGACTGGGCCGGGGAGCTGTTTTTT

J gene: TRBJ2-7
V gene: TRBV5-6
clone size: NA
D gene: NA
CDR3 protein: CASSKIRGNEQYF
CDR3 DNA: TGTGCCAGCAGCAAGATACGCGGCAACGAGCAGTACTTC

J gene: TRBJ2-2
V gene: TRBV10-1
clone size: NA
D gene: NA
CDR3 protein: CARAPQRRGKSGELFF
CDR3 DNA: TGCGCCAGGGCCCCCCAGCGAAGAGGGAAATCCGGGGAGCTGTTTTTT

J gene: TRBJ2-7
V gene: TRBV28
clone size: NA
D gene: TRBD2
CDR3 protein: CASSLSGSPYEQYF
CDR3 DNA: TGTGCCAGCAGTTTAAGCGGGAGTCCTTACGAGCAGTACTTC

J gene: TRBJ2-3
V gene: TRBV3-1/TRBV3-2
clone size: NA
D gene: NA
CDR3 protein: CASSQGTSTDTQYF
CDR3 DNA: TGTGCCAGCAGCCAAGGGACTAGCACAGATACGCAGTATTTT